This is a list of T cell receptor beta chains from one sample in a study of blood T cell repertoires in COVID-19. Using immunoSEQ multiplex PCR, the repertoire was profiled, and TCRdb retains in-frame clones only, with some absent. The repertoire consists of around 70,000 clones, with about 86% occurring once and the leading ten covering 3.5% to 5%. The sequenced sample was peripheral blood. Receptor source: a man aged 45-65 years with acute or convalescent COVID-19. The CDR3 runs from the conserved cysteine through the conserved F or W. Each record gives: CDR3 protein, CDR3 length, J gene, V gene.

CASSVGAFNTEAFF,14,TRBJ1-1,TRBV9
CASSYDRGGSYEQYF,15,TRBJ2-7,TRBV6-5
CASSPLSAIRTGYNEQFF,18,TRBJ2-1,TRBV9
CASSLARGSYEQYF,14,TRBJ2-7,TRBV7-2
CASSQDPPREAGNTIYF,17,TRBJ1-3,TRBV4-1
CASSYALRGSGNTIYF,16,TRBJ1-3,TRBV6-5
CASSLVWTGKYGYTF,15,TRBJ1-2,TRBV7-2
CASSLGGLGNINEQFF,16,TRBJ2-1,TRBV11-2
CASSATSGRRNEQFF,15,TRBJ2-1,TRBV11-3
CASSYYLGGSGELFF,15,TRBJ2-2,TRBV6-5
CASSKAATDTQYF,13,TRBJ2-3,TRBV18
CASSPPFGENTGELFF,16,TRBJ2-2,TRBV18
CASSESLGSYEQYF,14,TRBJ2-7,TRBV10-1
CASRRGGGLEGYGYTF,16,TRBJ1-2,TRBV6-6
CASSRGQGASDYGYTF,16,TRBJ1-2,TRBV27
CASSYSRTGGGYGYTF,16,TRBJ1-2,TRBV6-5
CASSSNGAWTEAFF,14,TRBJ1-1,TRBV5-1
CASSLSGWGGPGEYEQYF,18,TRBJ2-7,TRBV27
CSASNPMTGDEQYF,14,TRBJ2-7,TRBV20-1
CASSLGQGDHNEQFF,15,TRBJ2-1,TRBV5-1
CASSQYEQYF,10,TRBJ2-7,TRBV11-2
CASSSTGGEAQPQHF,15,TRBJ1-5,TRBV19
CASEDSGQPYNEQFF,15,TRBJ2-1,TRBV7-3
CSERQGITEAFF,12,TRBJ1-1,TRBV29-1